One sample yielded the 21 T cell receptor beta chains listed below, sequenced in a study of cytotoxic CD8 clonotypes in ibrutinib-treated CLL. Using immunoSEQ multiplex PCR, the repertoire was profiled, and TCRdb retains in-frame clones only, with some absent. Among about 49,000 clones, around 53% were seen once, and the ten largest hold approximately 32%. Material: PBMCs, obtained after 12 months of ibrutinib treatment. These receptors were taken from a human donor with chronic lymphocytic leukemia.

J is TRBJ2-7 and V is TRBV11-2; D not resolved. Germline CDR1 and CDR2: SGHAT and FQNNGV. Trimming removed 5 bases at V and 5 bases at J, with 10 bases between. The CDR3 totals 12 residues. CDR3 region: CASSPTRNEQYF. CDR3 nucleotide sequence: TGTGCCAGCAGCCCAACGAGGAACGAGCAGTACTTC.

This clone has a handful of counts. The chain carries TRBV6-1 and TRBJ1-2; 11 bases are shared with TRBD1. Trimming cost V 5 bases and J 7 bases; bases outside gene matches: 3. Per germline, CDR1 MNHNS and CDR2 SASEGT. The length of the CDR3 is 13 residues. The chain's CDR3 is CASSPDRGPGYTF. CDR3 bases: TGTGCCAGCAGTCCGGACAGGGGGCCTGGCTACACCTTC.

This sequence joins TRBV14 and TRBJ1-4; D ambiguous. Germline V gene lookup returns CDR1 SGHDN and CDR2 FVKESK. V lost 4 bases and J 4 bases, leaving 10 bases between the germline ends. This CDR3 comprises 14 residues. CDR3 DNA: TGTGCCAGCAGCCGAGAGACAAATAATGAAAAACTGTTTTTT. Its protein is CASSRETNNEKLFF. Supplemented by reference TRBV14 and TRBJ1-4, the full variable domain reads EAGVTQFPSHSVIEKGQTVTLRCDPISGHDNLYWYRRVMGKEIKFLLHFVKESKQDESGMPNNRFLAERTGGTYSTLKVQPAELEDSGVYFCASSRETNNEKLFFGSGTQLSVL.

V and J are TRBV5-1 and TRBJ1-1; TRBD1 matches 8 bases. CDR1 and CDR2 from the germline V gene are SGHRS and YFSETQ. CDR3 size: 13 residues. The ends lost 4 bases at V and 4 bases at J; junction bases unmatched: 3. The CDR3 spells CASSTGGATEAFF. For the CDR3, the DNA is TGCGCCAGCAGCACAGGGGGGGCCACTGAAGCTTTCTTT.

This sequence joins TRBV18 and TRBJ2-7; TRBD2 might be the D (6 bases). Germline assignment: CDR1 KGHSH and CDR2 LQKENI. V was trimmed by 3 bases and J by 1 base, leaving 10 bases between them. The CDR3 sequence is 14 residues long. CDR3 nucleotide sequence: TGTGCCAGCTCACCGAGGAGGGATTCCTACGAGCAGTACTTC. This translates into CASSPRRDSYEQYF. The full variable domain, in which reference TRBV18 and TRBJ2-7 provide the parts outside the CDR3, is NAGVMQNPRHLVRRRGQEARLRCSPMKGHSHVYWYRQLPEEGLKFMVYLQKENIIDESGMPKERFSAEFPKEGPSILRIQQVVRGDSAAYFCASSPRRDSYEQYFGPGTRLTVT.

This chain joins TRBV2 and TRBJ1-3; a weak D match, TRBD1 (5 bases). The CDR3 contains 15 residues. Trimming left V 5 bases short and J 8 bases short, with 19 bases between. CDR1 is SNHLY and CDR2 is FYNNEI in the germline V gene. The CDR3 loop is CASSLRDARGDTIYF. Written as DNA, the CDR3 is TGTGCCAGCAGTCTCCGGGACGCTCGGGGGGACACCATATATTTT.

This clone was detected ten times or more. The chain uses TRBV6-1 and TRBJ2-6; tentatively, D is TRBD2 (5 bases). From germline, CDR1 is MNHNS and CDR2 SASEGT. CDR3 length equals 14 residues. Trimming pared 8 bases from V and 1 base from J, leaving 9 bases between. In DNA, the CDR3 is TGTGCCAGCTTACGGGGTTCTGGGGCCAACGTCCTGACTTTC. Protein sequence: CASLRGSGANVLTF.

This chain connects TRBV29-1 to TRBJ2-3; D may be TRBD2 (6 bases). Trimming left V 5 bases short and J 3 bases short, with 15 bases between. Looked up from germline, CDR1 is SQVTM and CDR2 is ANQGSEA. The CDR3 covers 14 residues. The CDR3 region is CSVPSGSVTDTQYF. In DNA, the CDR3 is TGCAGCGTTCCCTCCGGGAGCGTAACAGATACGCAGTATTTT.

CDR3 sequence: CASSLVYPQFF. CDR3 bases: TGTGCCAGCAGCTTAGTCTACCCCCAGTTCTTC. J is TRBJ2-1 and V is TRBV7-2; D gene unclear. V lost 1 base and J lost 13, with 8 bases in between. Germline V gene data show CDR1 as SGHTA and CDR2 as FQGNSA. The CDR3 extends over 11 amino acids.

The chain couples TRBV5-5 to TRBJ2-3; 9 nucleotides line up with TRBD2. This CDR3 is 16 amino acids long. Germline trimming cut 4 bases from V and 10 bases from J; bases unmatched to any gene: 16. Germline values: CDR1 SGHKS, CDR2 YYEKEE (reference sequence). CDR3 sequence reads: CASSPTGGSGSVAQYF. CDR3 DNA: TGTGCCAGCAGCCCCACCGGTGGTAGCGGGAGCGTCGCGCAGTATTTT.

The table lists this clone with a few counts. The V and J genes are TRBV2 and TRBJ2-4; 12 bases map to TRBD2. Germline CDR1 is SNHLY and CDR2 is FYNNEI. Trimming took 1 base from V and 6 from J; bases not matched to a gene: 4. The CDR3 runs 16 residues. DNA of the CDR3: TGTGCCAGCAGTGAAGGACTAGCGGGGGTGGGAAACATTCAGTACTTC. Translated, it gives CASSEGLAGVGNIQYF.

This clone was picked up a small number of times. J is TRBJ2-7 and V is TRBV19; TRBD1 might be the D (6 bases). The CDR3 is 14 residues long. Trimming removed 9 bases from V and 2 bases from J, with 17 bases in between. CDR1 and CDR2 from the germline V gene are LNHDA and SQIVND (reference sequence). In DNA, the CDR3 is TGTGCCAGAACCTGTGAGGACAGAGCCTACGAGCAGTACTTC. Translation: CARTCEDRAYEQYF.

This clone was recorded a few times. The V and J genes are TRBV6-4 and TRBJ2-1, with 12 bases that match TRBD2. This CDR3 has 15 residues. V lost 5 bases and J lost 9; bases outside the gene matches: 8. CDR1 and CDR2 (germline): MRHNA, SNTAGT. CDR3 bases: TGTGCCAGCAGTTCCCGACTAGCGGGAGAGGCTGAGCAGTTCTTC. Protein product: CASSSRLAGEAEQFF.

In this sample, this clone is medium-sized. The rearrangement uses TRBV7-2 and TRBJ2-1; D is uncertain. This CDR3 region has 11 residues. V dropped 6 bases and J dropped 6 bases, with 6 bases sitting between them. Germline CDR1 is SGHTA and CDR2 is FQGNSA. CDR3 in DNA: TGTGCCAGCAGTCTCGGCAATGAGCAGTTCTTC. Translated, it gives CASSLGNEQFF.

The chain combines TRBV2 with TRBJ2-4, with 9 nucleotides matching TRBD2. CDR1 and CDR2 (germline): SNHLY, FYNNEI. The CDR3 is 14 amino acids. The junction had 4 bases not matched to a gene; V was cut back by 10 bases and J by 0 bases. The CDR3 loop reads CAILAGLAKNIQYF. The CDR3, as DNA: TGTGCCATACTAGCGGGTTTAGCCAAAAACATTCAGTACTTC. Full variable domain (rest looked up from reference TRBV2 and TRBJ2-4): EPEVTQTPSHQVTQMGQEVILRCVPISNHLYFYWYRQILGQKVEFLVSFYNNEISEKSEIFDDQFSVERPDGSNFTLKIRSTKLEDSAMYFCAILAGLAKNIQYFGAGTRLSVL.

This chain connects TRBV28 to TRBJ1-2; tentative D call: TRBD1 (6 bases). The CDR3 is made up of 16 amino acids. Trimming took off 5 bases at V and 0 bases at J, with 16 bases between the two ends. Germline CDR1 reads MDHEN; CDR2 reads SYDVKM. Here the CDR3 DNA reads TGTGCCAGCAGTCAAGGGGGGACGGGCGCTAACTATGGCTACACCTTC. This codes for CASSQGGTGANYGYTF.

Details on this clone: The sample carries other DNA sequences with the same CDR3. The CDR3 reads CASSYQGQGNEKLFF. The DNA for the CDR3 is TGTGCCAGCAGTTATCAGGGACAGGGGAATGAAAAACTGTTTTTT. This chain joins TRBV6-6 and TRBJ1-4, with 10 bases aligning to TRBD1. The length of the CDR3 is 15 residues. Germline CDR1 is MNHNY and CDR2 is SVGAGI (reference sequence). Losses at the gene ends were 3 bases for V and 5 bases for J; bases not matched to a gene: 3.

This sequence joins TRBV29-1 and TRBJ2-3, with TRBD1 as a possible D gene (6 bases). The germline gives CDR1 SQVTM, CDR2 ANQGSEA. V was cut by 6 bases and J by 2 bases, with 12 bases left in between. The CDR3 sequence is 13 residues long. The CDR3 loop reads CSVPGQHTDTQYF. The DNA for the CDR3 is TGCAGCGTCCCAGGACAGCACACAGATACGCAGTATTTT.

The sample holds a few counts of this clone. The V gene is TRBV29-1, the J gene TRBJ2-7; 8 bases agree with TRBD2. CDR1 is SQVTM, CDR2 ANQGSEA, per germline. The CDR3 extends over 16 amino acids. With 8 bases clipped from V and 0 bases from J, the junction kept 15 bases outside the gene matches. CDR3 in amino acids: CSIRDPGGKSSYEQYF. Here the CDR3 DNA reads TGCAGCATCCGGGACCCGGGGGGGAAGAGCTCCTACGAGCAGTACTTC.

The chain employs TRBV20-1 and TRBJ2-1; D is uncertain. V lost 2 bases and J 6 bases, leaving 5 bases between the germline ends. Germline V CDR1 and CDR2: DFQATT, SNEGSKA (reference sequence). The CDR3 consists of 11 residues. The CDR3 nucleotides read TGCAGTGCTAGACAGTCCAATGAGCAGTTCTTC. Translating it yields CSARQSNEQFF.

This clone is labeled as medium-sized. V is TRBV5-1 and J is TRBJ1-1; D is possibly TRBD1 (5 bases). The length of the CDR3 is 14 residues. Germline loops: CDR1 SGHRS, CDR2 YFSETQ. V was shortened by 1 base and J by 1 base, with 8 bases between the two germline ends. CDR3 region: CASSLRGGNTEAFF. CDR3 DNA: TGCGCCAGCAGCTTGAGGGGTGGGAACACTGAAGCTTTCTTT.